The 19 T cell receptor beta chains below all came from one sample that was sequenced in a study of technical replicates of blood from a few donors (TCRdb year 2017). Libraries were prepared through the immunoSEQ multiplex PCR assay. TCRdb stores this immuneACCESS table with in-frame sequences only. Part of the clones is absent; in the studies checked, under half of the shortfall reflects unresolved V genes, and no reason is known for the rest. Counted in this sample were tens of thousands of clones; about 93% of them appeared once. Around 0.25% of the sample comes from the top ten. The sequenced material came from T cells isolated from PBMCs. The source is a human donor in good health.

The V gene is TRBV9, the J gene TRBJ1-2; the D gene is possibly TRBD1 (6 bases). Germline V gene data show CDR1 as SGDLS and CDR2 as YYNGEE. The CDR3 spans 12 residues. Trimming cost V 4 bases and J 5 bases, with 9 bases left between them. The CDR3 coding sequence is TGTGCCAGCAGCCACACAGGGTATGGCTACACCTTC. Protein sequence: CASSHTGYGYTF. The full variable domain, completed using reference TRBV9 and TRBJ1-2, is DSGVTQTPKHLITATGQRVTLRCSPRSGDLSVYWYQQSLDQGLQFLIQYYNGEERAKGNILERFSAQQFPDLHSELNLSSLELGDSALYFCASSHTGYGYTFGSGTRLTVV.

This clone was seen a handful of times. This chain connects TRBV19 to TRBJ1-4, with 7 nucleotides matching TRBD1. Germline CDR1 is LNHDA and CDR2 is SQIVND (reference sequence). V dropped 5 bases and J dropped 3; count of bases not matched to a gene: 3. The length of the CDR3 is 14 residues. This CDR3 is CASSLGTANEKLFF. CDR3 sequence (DNA): TGTGCCAGTAGTCTAGGGACAGCTAATGAAAAACTGTTTTTT. Drawing the rest from reference TRBV19 and TRBJ1-4, the complete variable domain is DGGITQSPKYLFRKEGQNVTLSCEQNLNHDAMYWYRQDPGQGLRLIYYSQIVNDFQKGDIAEGYSVSREKKESFPLTVTSAQKNPTAFYLCASSLGTANEKLFFGSGTQLSVL.

This rearrangement joins TRBV19 to TRBJ2-7, with 7 bases aligning to TRBD1. Germline values: CDR1 LNHDA, CDR2 SQIVND (reference sequence). CDR3 length equals 13 residues. V shed 5 bases, J shed 7 bases, and the junction held 8 bases outside the gene matches. In DNA, the CDR3 is TGTGCCAGTAGTTTGGACAGGTCGGAAGAGCAGTACTTC. It specifies CASSLDRSEEQYF. Complete variable domain (other parts from reference TRBV19 and TRBJ2-7): DGGITQSPKYLFRKEGQNVTLSCEQNLNHDAMYWYRQDPGQGLRLIYYSQIVNDFQKGDIAEGYSVSREKKESFPLTVTSAQKNPTAFYLCASSLDRSEEQYFGPGTRLTVT.

DNA for the CDR3: TGTGCCAGCAGCCCCGGGACAGGGGATTCACCCCTCCACTTT. Amino acid sequence: CASSPGTGDSPLHF. The V gene is TRBV5-4, the J gene TRBJ1-6, with 10 bases aligning to TRBD1. The CDR3 is 14 amino acids. Germline values: CDR1 SGHNT, CDR2 YYREEE (reference sequence). The V segment lost 4 bases and the J segment 8 bases; nucleotides outside the gene matches: 3.

This chain joins TRBV5-6 and TRBJ2-6; D unclear. The CDR3 consists of 15 residues. V lost 2 bases and J lost 5, with 11 bases in between. Per the germline V gene, CDR1 is SGHDT and CDR2 is YYEEEE. CDR3 DNA: TGTGCCAGCAGCTTCGAGGCTTTGAGGGCCAACGTCCTGACTTTC. Encoded protein: CASSFEALRANVLTF. Complete variable domain (other parts from reference TRBV5-6 and TRBJ2-6): DAGVTQSPTHLIKTRGQQVTLRCSPKSGHDTVSWYQQALGQGPQFIFQYYEEEERQRGNFPDRFSGHQFPNYSSELNVNALLLGDSALYLCASSFEALRANVLTFGAGSRLTVL.

The chain recombines TRBV4-1 with TRBJ2-2; TRBD1 aligns across 7 bases. Germline loops: CDR1 MGHRA, CDR2 YSYEKL. This CDR3 region has 16 residues. V lost 3 bases and J lost 3; bases outside the gene matches: 7. DNA of the CDR3: TGCGCCAGCAGCCACGGCGGACAGGAGTACACCGGGGAGCTGTTTTTT. Protein sequence: CASSHGGQEYTGELFF.

For the CDR3, the DNA is TGTGCCAGCAGCCACGAACCAACACGACGAAGCGGGGGCGCAGATACGCAGTATTTT. Its protein product is CASSHEPTRRSGGADTQYF. J is TRBJ2-3 and V is TRBV5-4; 8 bases fit TRBD2. V lost 4 bases, J lost 4 bases, and 20 bases stayed unmatched. Germline V gives CDR1 SGHNT, CDR2 YYREEE (reference sequence). The length of the CDR3 is 19 residues.

The V and J genes are TRBV6-5 and TRBJ1-3; 9 positions match TRBD1. This CDR3 has 14 residues. Germline loops: CDR1 MNHEY, CDR2 SVGAGI. After removal of 2 bases from V and 8 bases from J, the junction contained 4 bases not matched to a gene. CDR3 sequence reads: CASSYRTGEDTIYF. Here the CDR3 DNA reads TGTGCCAGCAGTTACAGGACAGGGGAAGACACCATATATTTT.

The CDR3 is CASAHISIVYAFF. The CDR3 DNA sequence: TGTGCCAGCGCCCATATATCCATAGTCTATGCTTTCTTT. The genes are TRBV28 and TRBJ1-1; D remains unclear. The V gene's germline CDR1 is MDHEN and CDR2 SYDVKM. CDR3 size: 13 residues. With 8 bases removed from V and 11 bases from J, the gap between germline ends came to 21 bases.

The rearrangement uses TRBV4-2 and TRBJ1-3; no firm D call. The germline V gene encodes CDR1 LGHNA and CDR2 YNFKEQ. V was clipped by 1 base and J by 0 bases, with 10 bases between them. This CDR3 spans 16 amino acids. The DNA of the CDR3 is TGTGCCAGCAGCCAAGCTTTCACCTACTCTGGAAACACCATATATTTT. This codes for CASSQAFTYSGNTIYF.

This sequence joins TRBV4-1 and TRBJ1-6; D is uncertain. CDR3 length: 14 amino acids. V was cut by 3 bases and J by 4 bases, with 7 bases left in between. Germline assignment: CDR1 MGHRA and CDR2 YSYEKL. CDR3 protein: CASSQERYNSPLHF. CDR3 in DNA: TGCGCCAGCAGCCAGGAGCGTTATAATTCACCCCTCCACTTT.

This chain joins TRBV19 and TRBJ2-5; TRBD1 agrees at 9 bases. This CDR3 contains 14 residues. V lost 6 bases and J lost 4; bases outside the gene matches: 6. Germline V gene lookup returns CDR1 LNHDA and CDR2 SQIVND (reference sequence). CDR3 coding DNA: TGTGCCAGTAGGTCGACAGGGGGGGGAGAGACCCAGTACTTC. It encodes CASRSTGGGETQYF.

This sequence joins TRBV5-1 and TRBJ2-3; D perhaps matches TRBD2 (6 bases). Trimming removed 4 bases at V and 1 base at J, with 13 bases between. CDR3 length: 15 residues. Germline-derived CDR1 and CDR2 are SGHRS and YFSETQ. CDR3 DNA sequence: TGCGCCAGCAGCCCGGCCCCGGGGGGCACAGATACGCAGTATTTT. It is translated as CASSPAPGGTDTQYF.

The rearrangement uses TRBV4-1 and TRBJ2-7; TRBD1 agrees at 7 bases. There are 18 residues in the CDR3. Germline assignment: CDR1 MGHRA and CDR2 YSYEKL. Trimming took 6 bases from V and 6 from J; bases not matched to a gene: 23. CDR3: CASSQYKGTRDSFREQYF. The CDR3 nucleotides are TGCGCCAGCAGTCAATACAAGGGTACCCGGGACAGTTTCCGCGAGCAGTACTTC.

The genes are TRBV7-9 and TRBJ2-3; TRBD1 matches at 7 bases. V shed 8 bases, J shed 3 bases, and the junction held 2 bases outside the gene matches. The CDR3 spans 12 residues. Germline CDR1 reads SEHNR; CDR2 reads FQNEAQ (reference sequence). Written as DNA, the CDR3 is TGTGCCAGCTCAGGGGGAACAGATACGCAGTATTTT. Amino acid sequence: CASSGGTDTQYF.

The chain combines TRBV7-3 with TRBJ2-5; 9 bases line up with TRBD2. With V trimmed by 2 bases and J by 0 bases, 4 bases remained unmatched. The germline CDR1 and CDR2 sequences are SGHTA and FQGTGA. The length of the CDR3 is 16 residues. The CDR3 nucleotides are TGTGCCAGCAGCTTACGTAGCGGGGGCTACCAAGAGACCCAGTACTTC. Translation: CASSLRSGGYQETQYF.

The rearrangement uses TRBV2 and TRBJ2-3, with TRBD1 matching 12 bases. The junction had 15 bases not matched to a gene; V was cut back by 6 bases and J by 5 bases. In germline, CDR1 is SNHLY, CDR2 FYNNEI. There are 18 residues in the CDR3. The CDR3 nucleotides read TGTGCCAGCAGGCCGGGACAGGGGGCCGGCGGGAGGCTAGATACGCAGTATTTT. It yields the protein CASRPGQGAGGRLDTQYF. The variable domain in full, with the rest retrieved from reference TRBV2 and TRBJ2-3, is EPEVTQTPSHQVTQMGQEVILRCVPISNHLYFYWYRQILGQKVEFLVSFYNNEISEKSEIFDDQFSVERPDGSNFTLKIRSTKLEDSAMYFCASRPGQGAGGRLDTQYFGPGTRLTVL.

The V call is TRBV5-8, the J call TRBJ2-6; 11 bases map to TRBD2. The J segment lost 1 base and the V segment lost 3 bases, leaving 6 bases of the junction unmatched. Germline values: CDR1 SGHTS, CDR2 YDEGEE. The CDR3 has 18 amino acids. The CDR3 here is CASSYSGGALSGANVLTF. The CDR3, as DNA: TGTGCCAGCAGCTATAGCGGGGGGGCCTTATCTGGGGCCAACGTCCTGACTTTC.

This chain joins TRBV14 and TRBJ1-1; no firm D call. V lost 4 bases and J lost 0, with 6 bases in between. CDR1 SGHDN and CDR2 FVKESK come from the germline V gene. CDR3 size: 13 residues. The CDR3 sequence: CASSPSLNTEAFF. The DNA for the CDR3 is TGTGCCAGCAGCCCGTCCTTGAACACTGAAGCTTTCTTT.